This T cell receptor beta chain was identified in a study of T cells after posttransplantation cyclophosphamide. General study results and limits: TRB clonality was highly associated with recipient CMV seropositivity and reactivation. Later post-transplant blood repertoires were often dominated by donor CD8+ memory clones. Tissue-infiltrating T cells from skin or gut overlapped little with blood T cells.

Germline V gene lookup returns CDR1 LNHDA and CDR2 SQIVND (reference sequence). The CDR3 extends over 16 amino acids. The V end was cut by 4 bases, the J end by 8 bases, with 18 bases between. Concerning this clone itself: Its specificity is unknown.

TCRdb's copy holds only in-frame clones and misses some; the assay was immunoSEQ multiplex PCR. The table records 20,000 to 25,000 clones, 75% to 90% of them present only once. Sampled 1 year posttransplant, controls received myeloablative marrow transplants, methotrexate and a calcineurin inhibitor. V and J are TRBV19 and TRBJ1-6; maybe TRBD1 (5 bases). The source material was PBMCs, sampled less than 400 days after allogeneic stem cell transplant with calcineurin inhibitor and methotrexate. The TCR was taken from a female patient younger than 45 who received an allogeneic stem cell transplant from an unrelated donor, was CMV-positive, and had acute and chronic GVHD. Some T cells may have originated in the graft donor. CDR3 residues: CASSSTGLWRDSPLHF. The DNA of the CDR3 is TGTGCCAGTAGTAGCACGGGACTCTGGAGGGATTCACCCCTCCACTTT.